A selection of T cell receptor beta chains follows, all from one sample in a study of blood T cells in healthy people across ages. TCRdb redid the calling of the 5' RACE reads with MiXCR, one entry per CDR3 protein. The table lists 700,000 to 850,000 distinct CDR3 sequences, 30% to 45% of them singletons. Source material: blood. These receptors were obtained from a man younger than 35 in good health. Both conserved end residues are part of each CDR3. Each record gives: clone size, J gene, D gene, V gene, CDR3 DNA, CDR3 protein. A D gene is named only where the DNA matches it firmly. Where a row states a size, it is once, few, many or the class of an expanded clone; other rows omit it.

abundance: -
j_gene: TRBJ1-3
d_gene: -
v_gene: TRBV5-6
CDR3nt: TGTGCCAGCAGTTACAGGGAAAGGTCTGGAAACACCATATATTTT
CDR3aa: CASSYRERSGNTIYF

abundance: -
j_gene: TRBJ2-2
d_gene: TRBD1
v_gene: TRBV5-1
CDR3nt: TGCGCCAGCAGCTTGGCCAGGACAGGATGGGAGCTGTTTTTT
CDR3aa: CASSLARTGWELFF

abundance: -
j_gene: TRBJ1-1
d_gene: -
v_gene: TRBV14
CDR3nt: TGTGCCAGCAGCCAAGTTCTCTTGAACAGCGAAGCTTTCTTT
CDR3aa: CASSQVLLNSEAFF

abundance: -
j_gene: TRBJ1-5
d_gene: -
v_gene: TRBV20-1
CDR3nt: TGCAGTGCTAGCAGTCAGCTCAATCAGCCCCAGCATTTT
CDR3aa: CSASSQLNQPQHF

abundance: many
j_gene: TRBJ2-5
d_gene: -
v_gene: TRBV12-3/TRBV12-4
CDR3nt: TGTGCCAGCAGTTTAGAATGGGGCGAGACCCAGTACTTC
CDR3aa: CASSLEWGETQYF

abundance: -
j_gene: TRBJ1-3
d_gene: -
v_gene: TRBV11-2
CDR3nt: TGTGCCACCAGTGATACAGGGTCCTCTGGAAACACCATATATTTT
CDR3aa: CATSDTGSSGNTIYF

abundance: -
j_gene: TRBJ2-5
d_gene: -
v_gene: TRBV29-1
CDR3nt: TGCAGCGCCGTCGGGCGGCAAGACGGGCAGTACTTC
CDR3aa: CSAVGRQDGQYF

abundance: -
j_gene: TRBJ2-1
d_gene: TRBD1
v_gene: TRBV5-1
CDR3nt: TGCGCCAGCAGCTCTGGTGCAGGGGGTAACTACAATGAGCAGTTCTTC
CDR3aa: CASSSGAGGNYNEQFF

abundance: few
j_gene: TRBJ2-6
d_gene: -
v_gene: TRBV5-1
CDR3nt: TGCGCCACCTCGACCAGGTCTGGGGCCAACGTCCTGACTTTC
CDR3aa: CATSTRSGANVLTF

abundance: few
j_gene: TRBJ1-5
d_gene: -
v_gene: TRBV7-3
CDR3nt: TGTGCCAGCAGCCCATCGGGGGTCACTAATCAGCCCCAGCATTTT
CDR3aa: CASSPSGVTNQPQHF

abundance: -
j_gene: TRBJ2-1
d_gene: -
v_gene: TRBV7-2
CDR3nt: TGTGCCAGCAGCCCTTGGTCCAATGAGCAGTTCTTC
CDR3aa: CASSPWSNEQFF

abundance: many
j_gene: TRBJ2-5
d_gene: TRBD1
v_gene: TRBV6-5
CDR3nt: TGTGCCAGCAGTTACTCTAGGGGGACAGGGAGTATTTTAGAGACCCAGTACTTC
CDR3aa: CASSYSRGTGSILETQYF

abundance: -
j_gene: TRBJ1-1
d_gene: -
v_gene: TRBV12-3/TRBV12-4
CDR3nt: TGTGCCAGCAGTTATGCCCACACTGAAGCTTTCTTT
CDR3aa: CASSYAHTEAFF

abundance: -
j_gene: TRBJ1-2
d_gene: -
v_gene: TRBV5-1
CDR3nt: TGCGCCAGCAGCTTGATACCGGGTGTTAACTATGGCTACACCTTC
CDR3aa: CASSLIPGVNYGYTF

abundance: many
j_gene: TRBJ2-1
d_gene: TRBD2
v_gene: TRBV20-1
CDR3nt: TGCAGTGCTAGGACACTAGCGGGCAGTGAGCAGTTCTTC
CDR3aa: CSARTLAGSEQFF

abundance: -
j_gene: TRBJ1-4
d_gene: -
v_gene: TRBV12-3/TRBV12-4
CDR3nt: TGTGCCAGCAGTGACCCAAGGGGGGAACTGTTTTTT
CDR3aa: CASSDPRGELFF

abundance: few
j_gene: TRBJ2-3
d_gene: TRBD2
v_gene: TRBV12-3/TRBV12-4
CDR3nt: TGTGCCAGCAGTCCCGATCTAGCGGGGGGCACAGATACGCAGTATTTT
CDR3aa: CASSPDLAGGTDTQYF

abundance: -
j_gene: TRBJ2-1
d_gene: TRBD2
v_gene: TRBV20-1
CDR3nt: TGCAGTGCTAGAGCTAGCGGGGGGGCAGTTTACAATGAGCAGTTCTTC
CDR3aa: CSARASGGAVYNEQFF

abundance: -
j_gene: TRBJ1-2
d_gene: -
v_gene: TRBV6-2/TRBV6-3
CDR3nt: TGTGCCAGCAGTTACTCGGCCGGGGTTTACGGCTACACCTTC
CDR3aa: CASSYSAGVYGYTF

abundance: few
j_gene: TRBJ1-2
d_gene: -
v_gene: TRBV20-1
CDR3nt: TGCAGTGCTCGCCCGGGCCCCGATAACTATGGCTACACCTTC
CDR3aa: CSARPGPDNYGYTF

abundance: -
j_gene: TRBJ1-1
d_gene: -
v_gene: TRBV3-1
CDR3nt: TGTGCCAGCAGCCAAGCCGTCGACACTGAAGCTTTCTTT
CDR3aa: CASSQAVDTEAFF

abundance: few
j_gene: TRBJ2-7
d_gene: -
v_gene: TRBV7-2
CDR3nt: TGTGCCAGCAGCTTACGACCAGGGGGGCCCTACGAGCAGTACTTC
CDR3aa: CASSLRPGGPYEQYF

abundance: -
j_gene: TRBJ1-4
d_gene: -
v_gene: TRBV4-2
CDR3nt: TGTGCCAGCAGCCAAGGGACCCGGGTATCTGAAAAACTGTTTTTT
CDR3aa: CASSQGTRVSEKLFF

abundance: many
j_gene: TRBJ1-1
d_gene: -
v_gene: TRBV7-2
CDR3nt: TGTGCCAGCAGCTTAGACGGGGGAAGCACTGAAGCTTTCTTT
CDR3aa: CASSLDGGSTEAFF

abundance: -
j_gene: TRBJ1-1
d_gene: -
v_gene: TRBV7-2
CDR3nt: TGTGCCAGCATCCGACAGGCATCGGGAGTGAACACTGAAGCTTTCTTT
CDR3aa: CASIRQASGVNTEAFF

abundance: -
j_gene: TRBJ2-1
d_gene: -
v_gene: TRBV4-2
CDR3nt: TGTGCCGGCAGCCAAGGAGACACGAGCTCCTACAATGAGCAGTTCTTC
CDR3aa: CAGSQGDTSSYNEQFF

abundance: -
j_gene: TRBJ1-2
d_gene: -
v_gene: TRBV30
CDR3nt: TGTGCCTGGAGTGTAACGGGGACCGGGAGTGGCTACACCTTC
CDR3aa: CAWSVTGTGSGYTF

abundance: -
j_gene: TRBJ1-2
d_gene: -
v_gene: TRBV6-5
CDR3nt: TGTGCCAGCAGTGACTCTGAGGGCTCTTATGGCTACACCTTC
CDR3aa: CASSDSEGSYGYTF

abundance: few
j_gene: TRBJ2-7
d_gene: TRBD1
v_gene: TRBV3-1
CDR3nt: TGTGCCAGCAGCCAAAACCCGGGACAGGGTTGCGAGCAGTACTTC
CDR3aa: CASSQNPGQGCEQYF

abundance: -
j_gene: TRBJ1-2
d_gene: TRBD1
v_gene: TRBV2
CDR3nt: TGTGCCAGCAGTGAAAAGGGGGCTTATGGCTACACCTTC
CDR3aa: CASSEKGAYGYTF

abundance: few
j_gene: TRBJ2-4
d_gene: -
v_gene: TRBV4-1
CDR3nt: TGCGCCAGCAGCCAAGAATGGAAGGACCGAAACATTCAGTACTTC
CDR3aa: CASSQEWKDRNIQYF

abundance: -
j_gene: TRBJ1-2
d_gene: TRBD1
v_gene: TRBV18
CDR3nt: TGTGCCAGCTCACCCCCCGGACAGGGCGCCTATGGCTACACCTTC
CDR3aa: CASSPPGQGAYGYTF

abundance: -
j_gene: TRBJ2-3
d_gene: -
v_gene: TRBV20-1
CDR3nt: TGCAGTGCTAGCGACCGACTTAGCACAGATACGCAGTATTTT
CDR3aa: CSASDRLSTDTQYF

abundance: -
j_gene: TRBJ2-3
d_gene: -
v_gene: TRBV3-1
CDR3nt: TGTGCCAGCAGCCAAGCAGTAGGTGATACGCAGTATTTT
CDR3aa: CASSQAVGDTQYF

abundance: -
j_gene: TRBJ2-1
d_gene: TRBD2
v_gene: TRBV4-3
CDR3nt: TGCGCCAGCAGCCCACTAGCGGCTAGCTCCTACAATGAGCAGTTCTTC
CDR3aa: CASSPLAASSYNEQFF

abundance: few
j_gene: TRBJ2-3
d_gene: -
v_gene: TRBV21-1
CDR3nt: TGTGCCAGCAGCGAGACCGTCGCTACCCCCACAGATACGCAGTATTTT
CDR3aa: CASSETVATPTDTQYF

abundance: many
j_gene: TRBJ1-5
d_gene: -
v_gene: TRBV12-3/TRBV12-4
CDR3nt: TGTGCCAGCAGTTTAGAGGGAGTAGGCAATCAGCCCCAGCATTTT
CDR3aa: CASSLEGVGNQPQHF

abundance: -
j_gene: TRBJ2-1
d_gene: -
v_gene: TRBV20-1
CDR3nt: TGCAGTGCTCCCCAGACACAGGGAAACTACGAGCAGTTCTTC
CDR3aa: CSAPQTQGNYEQFF

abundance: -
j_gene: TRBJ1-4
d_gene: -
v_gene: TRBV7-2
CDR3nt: TGTGCCAGCAGCTATGGGACTGACGAATTTGAAAAACTGTTTTTT
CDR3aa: CASSYGTDEFEKLFF

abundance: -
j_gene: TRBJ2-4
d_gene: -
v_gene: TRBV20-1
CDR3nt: TGCAGTGCTAGAGATCCGGACAGACAAAGCATTCAGTACTTT
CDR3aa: CSARDPDRQSIQYF

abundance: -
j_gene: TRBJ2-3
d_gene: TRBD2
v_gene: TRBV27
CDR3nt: TGTGCCAGCAGTCTGGGGACTAGCGGGACCACAGATACGCAGTATTTT
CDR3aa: CASSLGTSGTTDTQYF

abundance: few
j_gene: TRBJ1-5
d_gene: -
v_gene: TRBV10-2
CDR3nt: TGCGCCAGCAGTGAGTGGGGGAATAGCAATCAGCCCCAGCATTTT
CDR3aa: CASSEWGNSNQPQHF

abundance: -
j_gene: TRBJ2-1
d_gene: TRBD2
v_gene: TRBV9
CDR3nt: TGTGCCAGCAGCTCGCCGGGGAGGGACCCCTACAATGAGCAGTTCTTC
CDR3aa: CASSSPGRDPYNEQFF

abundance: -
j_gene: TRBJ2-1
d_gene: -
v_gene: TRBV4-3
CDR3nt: TGCGCCAGCAGCCAAGCTCCGTACAGGACGAAAAGCTCCTACAATGAGCAGTTCTTC
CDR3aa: CASSQAPYRTKSSYNEQFF